The 26 T cell receptor beta chains below were found in one sample sequenced in a study of T cells in women clearing cervical HPV infection. TCRdb's copy holds only in-frame clones and misses some; the assay was immunoSEQ multiplex PCR. The specimen's table records 48,000 or so clones. Sequenced sample: blood buffy coat. These receptors all come from a woman between 18 and 70 years old with a cervical HPV16 infection that either progressed to CIN3+ or cleared (not recorded which).

CDR3 DNA, as far as it was read: TGTGCCATCAGTCCCAGCGGGTCAACCGGGGAG. Translating it yields CAISPSGSTGE. The whole CDR3 protein reads CAISPSGSTGELFF. J is TRBJ2-2 and V is TRBV10-3; tentative D call: TRBD2 (6 bases). The missing CDR3 end, 3 residues past where the read stops, is filled in from the germline J gene. This CDR3 has 14 amino acids. CDR1 is ENHRY, CDR2 SYGVKD, per germline. Trimming shortened V by 5 bases and J by 5 bases, and 12 bases separated the two germline ends.

In the case of this clone: The missing CDR3 end, 3 residues past where the read stops, is filled in from the germline J gene. The chain combines TRBV11-2 with TRBJ2-1; 7 bases agree with TRBD2. The CDR3 loop spans 14 amino acids. After removal of 1 base from V and 5 bases from J, the junction contained 2 bases not matched to a gene. The V gene's germline CDR1 is SGHAT and CDR2 FQNNGV. Incomplete CDR3 DNA: TGTGCCAGCAGCTTAGTGGGGGGGAACAATGAG. It specifies CASSLVGGNNE. The entire CDR3 protein is CASSLVGGNNEQFF.

A word on this clone: The read terminates 3 residues before the CDR3 end, so the remaining end is supplied by the germline J gene. The chain employs TRBV19 and TRBJ2-7, with 8 bases identical to TRBD2. The CDR3 has 18 amino acids. V shed 5 bases, J shed 4 bases, and the junction held 19 bases outside the gene matches. The germline gives CDR1 LNHDA, CDR2 SQIVND (reference sequence). Incomplete CDR3 DNA: TGTGCCAGTAGTGCAACAAATGCGCCTACTAGCGGATGGTACGAG. The encoded protein is CASSATNAPTSGWYE. The whole CDR3 reads CASSATNAPTSGWYEQYF.

A word on this clone: The read terminates 3 residues ahead of where the CDR3 ends, so the germline J gene completes it. This chain links TRBV20-1 with TRBJ2-7; 10 bases line up with TRBD1. In germline, CDR1 is DFQATT, CDR2 SNEGSKA (reference sequence). The V gene end was trimmed by 0 bases and the J gene end by 5 bases; junction bases not matched to a gene: 7. This CDR3 is built from 15 residues. The covered CDR3 bases are TGCAGTGCTAGAGACCCGACAGGGGGCATAAACGAG. Protein: CSARDPTGGINE. The whole CDR3 protein is CSARDPTGGINEQYF.

About this clone itself: Other DNA variants within this sample encode the same CDR3. The CDR3 DNA, read in part, is TGTGCCAGCAGTGGACAGCCAAACACTGAA. This codes for CASSGQPNTE. The full CDR3 is CASSGQPNTEAFF. The chain couples TRBV6-1 to TRBJ1-1; perhaps TRBD1 as D (5 bases). The CDR3 is cut off 3 residues early in the read; its end comes from the germline J gene. Germline V gene data show CDR1 as MNHNS and CDR2 as SASEGT. V was clipped by 4 bases and J by 2 bases, with 8 bases between them. The CDR3 runs to 13 residues.

Concerning this clone: The CDR3 end is not reached by the read, which stops 3 residues before it; the germline J gene fills it in. This chain links TRBV27 with TRBJ1-4, with D possibly TRBD1 on 5 matching bases. The germline V gene has CDR1 MNHEY and CDR2 SMNVEV (reference sequence). V lost 5 bases and J lost 7, with 14 bases in between. The CDR3 contains 14 residues. The covered CDR3 bases are TGTGCCAGCAGTCGAGGGGTGTCGAGTGAAAAA. Translated: CASSRGVSSEK. The entire CDR3 sequence reads CASSRGVSSEKLFF.

A remark on this clone: One end of the junction fails to match germline, which may point to a read error. The read falls 3 residues short of the CDR3 end, and the missing part is taken from the germline J gene. The gene calls are TRBV4-2 and TRBJ1-2; 9 bases map to TRBD1. The CDR3 runs to 14 residues. From germline, CDR1 is LGHNA and CDR2 YNFKEQ. The chain's CDR3 is CASSQAGTGRAYTF. CDR3 bases read: TGCGCCAGCAGCCAAGCCGGGACAGGGAGGGCC.

As to this clone: The read gets to within 3 residues of the CDR3 end, and the germline J gene fills in the rest. The chain carries TRBV2 and TRBJ2-3; 7 bases line up with TRBD2. Trimming cost V 6 bases and J 6 bases; bases outside gene matches: 12. CDR1 is SNHLY, CDR2 FYNNEI, per germline. This CDR3 has 15 residues. CDR3 residues: CASRWGSGILDTQYF. The part of the CDR3 DNA that was read is TGTGCCAGCAGATGGGGAAGCGGGATCTTGGATACG.

Comment on this clone: The CDR3 end lies 3 residues beyond the end of the read and is filled in from the germline J gene. The chain is built from TRBV4-1 and TRBJ1-4; TRBD1 matches at 7 bases. The CDR3 length is 16 residues. The V gene's germline CDR1 is MGHRA and CDR2 YSYEKL. Trimming took 0 bases from V and 4 from J; bases not matched to a gene: 5. CDR3 sequence reads: CASSQEAGQVNEKLFF. The covered CDR3 bases are TGCGCCAGCAGCCAAGAAGCCGGACAGGTTAATGAAAAA.

Concerning this clone itself: Sequencing ends 3 residues short of the CDR3 end; the germline J gene provides the rest. This chain links TRBV7-2 with TRBJ2-7, with unresolved D. The germline V and J ends were trimmed by 2 bases and 3 bases, with 11 bases remaining between them. CDR3 size: 14 residues. Germline loops: CDR1 SGHTA, CDR2 FQGNSA. CDR3: CASSLWLESYEQYF. The sequenced CDR3 bases are TGTGCCAGCAGCTTATGGCTAGAAAGCTACGAG.

About this clone itself: Coverage ceases 3 residues before the CDR3 finishes, and the germline J gene fills in the end. The chain joins TRBV10-3 to TRBJ2-7; TRBD1 aligns across 8 bases. There are 12 residues in the CDR3. Per the germline V gene, CDR1 is ENHRY and CDR2 is SYGVKD. Trimming removed 4 bases from V and 5 bases from J; junction bases left unmatched: 1. The CDR3 here is CAISVTGDEQYF. The covered CDR3 bases are TGTGCCATCAGTGTGACAGGGGACGAG.

About this clone itself: The observed sequence ends 3 residues before the CDR3 terminus, with the missing tail filled in from the germline J gene. The V gene is TRBV5-4, the J gene TRBJ2-1; 8 nucleotides agree with TRBD2. CDR3 length: 16 residues. V gave up 2 bases and J gave up 4 bases; unmatched junction bases: 8. The germline V gene has CDR1 SGHNT and CDR2 YYREEE (reference sequence). CDR3 residues: CASSFRLAGNYNEQFF. The sequenced part of the CDR3 DNA is TGTGCCAGCAGCTTTAGATTAGCGGGAAATTACAATGAG.

On this clone itself: The read falls 3 residues short of the CDR3 end, and the missing part is taken from the germline J gene. The V call is TRBV7-2, the J call TRBJ2-5; tentative D call: TRBD2 (5 bases). The CDR3 spans 15 residues. Between the trimmed V and J ends, which lost 7 bases and 2 bases, there was a span of 17 bases. Germline-derived CDR1 and CDR2 are SGHTA and FQGNSA. CDR3 in amino acids: CASTLSGERQETQYF. The CDR3 bases that were read are TGTGCCAGCACCCTATCTGGGGAGCGGCAAGAGACC.

A remark on this clone: The read is 3 residues too short to cover the CDR3 end, so that end is filled in from the germline J gene. V gene TRBV7-2 combines with J gene TRBJ2-1; D is ambiguous. Trimming took 6 bases from V and 7 from J, leaving 10 bases between them. The CDR3 runs to 12 residues. The germline gives CDR1 SGHTA, CDR2 FQGNSA. CDR3: CASSGARNEQFF. The covered CDR3 bases are TGTGCCAGCAGTGGAGCGAGGAATGAG.

Points on this clone: The read ends 3 residues shy of where the CDR3 ends; the end is completed using the germline J gene. The chain employs TRBV5-1 and TRBJ1-1; D perhaps matches TRBD1 (5 bases). The CDR3 consists of 13 residues. V gave up 4 bases and J gave up 7 bases, with 14 bases separating them. Looked up from germline, CDR1 is SGHRS and CDR2 is YFSETQ. CDR3: CASSPSSTVEAFF. The sequenced CDR3 bases are TGCGCCAGCAGCCCCTCTTCGACAGTTGAA.

Points on this clone: With the read ending 3 residues before the CDR3 end, the germline J gene is used to fill in that end. This chain connects TRBV5-5 to TRBJ1-2; 8 bases line up with TRBD1. The CDR3 extends over 15 amino acids. Germline V CDR1 and CDR2: SGHKS, YYEKEE (reference sequence). Trimming removed 3 bases from V and 4 bases from J; junction bases left unmatched: 8. The CDR3 spells CASSSPGGSVYGYTF. The CDR3 bases that were read are TGTGCCAGCAGCTCTCCAGGGGGCTCGGTCTATGGC.

About this clone: Read sequence stops 3 residues before the CDR3 end, and the germline J gene provides the missing end. This chain uses TRBV20-1 with TRBJ1-5; TRBD1 agrees at 7 bases. The germline V gene encodes CDR1 DFQATT and CDR2 SNEGSKA (reference sequence). V gave up 7 bases and J gave up 5 bases; unmatched junction bases: 11. The CDR3 totals 14 residues. The CDR3 reads CSVRQGYLDQPQHF. The covered CDR3 bases are TGCAGTGTTCGACAGGGATATTTGGATCAGCCC.

Of note for this clone: Coverage ceases 3 residues before the CDR3 finishes, and the germline J gene fills in the end. The chain joins TRBV7-9 to TRBJ2-1; TRBD1 agrees at 9 bases. Germline trimming cut 5 bases from V and 3 bases from J; bases unmatched to any gene: 5. The CDR3 runs to 15 residues. The V gene's germline CDR1 is SEHNR and CDR2 FQNEAQ (reference sequence). The CDR3 DNA, read in part, is TGTGCCAGCAGCCCACGGACAGGGGTCTACAATGAG. Amino acid sequence: CASSPRTGVYNE. The CDR3, in full, reads CASSPRTGVYNEQFF. Full variable domain (remainder filled in from reference TRBV7-9 and TRBJ2-1): DTGVSQNPRHKITKRGQNVTFRCDPISEHNRLYWYRQTLGQGPEFLTYFQNEAQLEKSRLLSDRFSAERPKGSFSTLEIQRTEQGDSAMYLCASSPRTGVYNEQFFGPGTRLTVL.

Points on this clone: The CDR3 end is not reached by the read, which stops 3 residues before it; the germline J gene fills it in. The genes are TRBV14 and TRBJ1-6; 8 bases are a match to TRBD1. Germline values: CDR1 SGHDN, CDR2 FVKESK. Germline trimming cut 5 bases from V and 9 bases from J; bases unmatched to any gene: 6. The CDR3 consists of 14 residues. CDR3 DNA (partial): TGTGCCAGCAGCTTTCGGACAGGGCGTTCACCC. Translating gives CASSFRTGRSP. The entire CDR3 is CASSFRTGRSPLHF.

For this clone: The read ends 3 residues early relative to the CDR3; the germline J gene fills the gap. The chain joins TRBV19 to TRBJ1-5; weak D call: TRBD1 (5 bases). Germline CDR1 LNHDA, CDR2 SQIVND (reference sequence). The CDR3 covers 13 residues. Trimming removed 5 bases from V and 9 bases from J, with 14 bases in between. CDR3 sequence: CASSEDILGPQHF. The DNA read from the CDR3 is TGTGCCAGTAGTGAGGACATCCTTGGGCCC.

As regards this clone: The CDR3 extends 3 residues past the end of the read, so its final part is completed from the germline J gene. The chain is built from TRBV5-4 and TRBJ1-2; no definite D call. CDR1 is SGHNT, CDR2 YYREEE, per germline (reference sequence). This CDR3 spans 12 amino acids. The sequenced part of the CDR3 DNA is TGTGCCAGCAGCCGAACAGAGAAGGGC. As protein: CASSRTEKG. From start to end, the CDR3 is CASSRTEKGYTF.

Worth noting for this clone: The observed sequence ends 3 residues before the CDR3 terminus, with the missing tail filled in from the germline J gene. V gene TRBV29-1 combines with J gene TRBJ1-1; perhaps TRBD1 as D (5 bases). Germline-derived CDR1 and CDR2 are SQVTM and ANQGSEA. V was pared by 6 bases and J by 0 bases, with 11 bases between. The CDR3 spans 13 residues. CDR3 in amino acids: CSVGEAVNTEAFF. The sequenced CDR3 bases are TGCAGCGTAGGGGAGGCCGTGAACACTGAA.

On this clone itself: The CDR3 extends 3 residues past the end of the read, so its final part is completed from the germline J gene. V and J are TRBV5-1 and TRBJ2-5, with 9 bases that match TRBD2. Germline trimming cut 4 bases from V and 3 bases from J; bases unmatched to any gene: 7. The CDR3 totals 15 residues. Germline V CDR1 and CDR2: SGHRS, YFSETQ. CDR3 protein: CASSADPSGKETQYF. The sequenced part of the CDR3 DNA is TGCGCCAGCAGCGCTGATCCTAGCGGGAAAGAGACC.

A remark on this clone: The sequence runs out 3 residues before the end of the CDR3; the remainder is reconstructed from the germline J gene. J is TRBJ2-7 and V is TRBV11-1, with D perhaps TRBD1 (5 bases). V was trimmed by 5 bases and J by 3 bases, leaving 14 bases between them. Germline values: CDR1 SGHAT, CDR2 FQDESV (reference sequence). The CDR3 contains 14 residues. The CDR3 spells CASSVAGMGYEQYF. CDR3 DNA, as far as it was read: TGTGCCAGCAGCGTCGCAGGGATGGGCTACGAG.

Notes on this clone: With the read ending 3 residues before the CDR3 end, the germline J gene is used to fill in that end. This chain uses TRBV11-2 with TRBJ1-4; D is possibly TRBD1 (5 bases). Germline CDR1 is SGHAT and CDR2 is FQNNGV. The V and J ends lost 1 base and 4 bases respectively, with 7 bases between them. The CDR3 has 14 amino acids. The part of the CDR3 DNA that was read is TGTGCCAGCAGCTTAGCAGGGATTAATGAAAAA. This gives the protein CASSLAGINEK. The entire CDR3 is CASSLAGINEKLFF. The full variable domain, its missing parts supplied by reference TRBV11-2 and TRBJ1-4, is EAGVAQSPRYKIIEKRQSVAFWCNPISGHATLYWYQQILGQGPKLLIQFQNNGVVDDSQLPKDRFSAERLKGVDSTLKIQPAKLEDSAVYLCASSLAGINEKLFFGSGTQLSVL.

With regard to this clone: The read finishes 3 residues shy of the CDR3 end, and the germline J gene is used to complete it. The chain has TRBV12-3 or TRBV12-4 and TRBJ2-4; weak D call: TRBD2 (7 bases). The CDR3 totals 14 residues. Trimming cost V 5 bases and J 8 bases, with 16 bases left between them. CDR3 DNA (partial): TGTGCCAGCAGTAAACGGGGGGCCACGGACATT. It yields the protein CASSKRGATDI. The CDR3, in full, reads CASSKRGATDIQYF.